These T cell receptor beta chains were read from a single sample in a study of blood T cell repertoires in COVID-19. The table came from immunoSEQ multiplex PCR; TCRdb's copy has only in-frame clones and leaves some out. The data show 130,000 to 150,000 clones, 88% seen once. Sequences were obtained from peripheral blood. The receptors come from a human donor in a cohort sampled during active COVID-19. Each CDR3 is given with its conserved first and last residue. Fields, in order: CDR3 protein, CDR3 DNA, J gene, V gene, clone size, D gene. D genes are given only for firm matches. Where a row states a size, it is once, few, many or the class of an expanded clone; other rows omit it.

CDR3aa: CASSYGRGSEYTDTQYF
CDR3nt: TGTGCCAGCAGCTACGGCCGGGGGAGCGAGTACACAGATACGCAGTATTTT
j_gene: TRBJ2-3
v_gene: TRBV7-3
abundance: NA
d_gene: NA

CDR3aa: CASSLPAESQHF
CDR3nt: TGTGCCAGCAGTCTCCCGGCGGAGTCGCAGCATTTT
j_gene: TRBJ1-5
v_gene: TRBV28
abundance: NA
d_gene: NA

CDR3aa: CASSSGWTSGPGELFF
CDR3nt: TGTGCCAGCAGCTCAGGGTGGACTAGCGGTCCCGGGGAGCTGTTTTTT
j_gene: TRBJ2-2
v_gene: TRBV7-6
abundance: NA
d_gene: TRBD2

CDR3aa: CAISESTSGYEQYF
CDR3nt: TGTGCCATCAGTGAGTCAACATCGGGCTACGAGCAGTACTTC
j_gene: TRBJ2-7
v_gene: TRBV10-3
abundance: once
d_gene: NA

CDR3aa: CASSQGPPGSPLHF
CDR3nt: TGCGCCAGCAGCCAAGGGCCCCCAGGGTCACCCCTCCACTTT
j_gene: TRBJ1-6
v_gene: TRBV4-3
abundance: NA
d_gene: NA

CDR3aa: CASSFRGGNTGELFF
CDR3nt: TGTGCCAGCAGCTTCCGGGGGGGGAACACCGGGGAGCTGTTTTTT
j_gene: TRBJ2-2
v_gene: TRBV7-8
abundance: few
d_gene: TRBD2

CDR3aa: CASSLGLASSQFF
CDR3nt: TGTGCCAGCAGCCTAGGACTAGCCTCCTCCCAGTTCTTC
j_gene: TRBJ2-1
v_gene: TRBV7-3
abundance: NA
d_gene: TRBD2

CDR3aa: CASSKRQYYNEQFF
CDR3nt: TGTGCCAGCAGCAAACGACAGTACTACAATGAGCAGTTCTTC
j_gene: TRBJ2-1
v_gene: TRBV7-9
abundance: few
d_gene: NA

CDR3aa: CASSVRVEEKLFF
CDR3nt: TGTGCCAGCAGCGTCCGAGTCGAGGAAAAACTGTTTTTT
j_gene: TRBJ1-4
v_gene: TRBV11-2
abundance: once
d_gene: NA

CDR3aa: CASSLGSWGTEKLFF
CDR3nt: TGTGCCAGCAGCTTAGGAAGTTGGGGGACAGAAAAACTGTTTTTT
j_gene: TRBJ1-4
v_gene: TRBV7-9
abundance: NA
d_gene: NA

CDR3aa: CASSLGGEGEQYF
CDR3nt: TGTGCCAGCAGCTTAGGGGGGGAAGGCGAGCAGTACTTC
j_gene: TRBJ2-7
v_gene: TRBV7-9
abundance: NA
d_gene: NA

CDR3aa: CASSLVFDTGELFF
CDR3nt: TGTGCCAGCAGCTTAGTTTTCGACACCGGGGAGCTGTTTTTT
j_gene: TRBJ2-2
v_gene: TRBV7-2
abundance: NA
d_gene: NA

CDR3aa: CASSQAAGTLGNEQFF
CDR3nt: TGCGCCAGCAGCCAAGCCGCGGGGACCCTGGGTAATGAGCAGTTCTTC
j_gene: TRBJ2-1
v_gene: TRBV4-1
abundance: NA
d_gene: NA

CDR3aa: CSGVLTGLAGDYEQYF
CDR3nt: TGCAGCGGGGTCCTGACGGGACTAGCGGGGGACTACGAGCAGTACTTC
j_gene: TRBJ2-7
v_gene: TRBV29-1
abundance: NA
d_gene: TRBD2

CDR3aa: CASSPVAVNTGELFF
CDR3nt: TGTGCCAGCAGCCCCGTGGCAGTGAACACCGGGGAGCTGTTTTTT
j_gene: TRBJ2-2
v_gene: TRBV7-2
abundance: NA
d_gene: NA

CDR3aa: CASSESGGRDNQPQHF
CDR3nt: TGTGCCAGCAGTGAATCGGGTGGCCGAGATAATCAGCCCCAGCATTTT
j_gene: TRBJ1-5
v_gene: TRBV25-1
abundance: NA
d_gene: NA

CDR3aa: CASSYNRGTYNEQFF
CDR3nt: TGTGCCAGCAGTTACAACAGGGGTACCTACAATGAGCAGTTCTTC
j_gene: TRBJ2-1
v_gene: TRBV6-2/TRBV6-3
abundance: NA
d_gene: TRBD1

CDR3aa: CATSDPSSTDTQYF
CDR3nt: TGTGCCACCAGTGATCCCTCTAGCACAGATACGCAGTATTTT
j_gene: TRBJ2-3
v_gene: TRBV24-1
abundance: NA
d_gene: NA

CDR3aa: CASSPGLAGGHSTDTQYF
CDR3nt: TGCGCCAGCAGCCCCGGACTAGCGGGGGGCCATAGCACAGATACGCAGTATTTT
j_gene: TRBJ2-3
v_gene: TRBV5-1
abundance: few
d_gene: TRBD2

CDR3aa: CASSHPGQGNQPQHF
CDR3nt: TGTGCCAGCAGCCATCCGGGACAGGGGAATCAGCCCCAGCATTTT
j_gene: TRBJ1-5
v_gene: TRBV14
abundance: NA
d_gene: TRBD1

CDR3aa: CASSMSDRGRSPLHF
CDR3nt: TGTGCCAGTAGTATGTCCGACAGGGGTAGATCACCCCTCCACTTT
j_gene: TRBJ1-6
v_gene: TRBV19
abundance: NA
d_gene: TRBD1

CDR3aa: CASSEFTGGNTGELFF
CDR3nt: TGTGCCAGCAGTGAATTCACGGGGGGGAACACCGGGGAGCTGTTTTTT
j_gene: TRBJ2-2
v_gene: TRBV6-1
abundance: NA
d_gene: TRBD2

CDR3aa: CASSFNCRRNSGVRETQYF
CDR3nt: TGTGCCAGCAGTTTCAACTGTCGGCGGAACTCGGGGGTGAGAGAGACCCAGTACTTC
j_gene: TRBJ2-5
v_gene: TRBV6-7
abundance: NA
d_gene: NA

CDR3aa: CASTPGASGGAVPGETQYF
CDR3nt: TGTGCCAGCACCCCCGGCGCTAGCGGGGGGGCTGTTCCGGGAGAGACCCAGTACTTC
j_gene: TRBJ2-5
v_gene: TRBV6-2/TRBV6-3
abundance: NA
d_gene: TRBD2

CDR3aa: CATKEGATDTQYF
CDR3nt: TGTGCCACCAAGGAGGGGGCCACAGATACGCAGTATTTT
j_gene: TRBJ2-3
v_gene: TRBV13
abundance: NA
d_gene: NA

CDR3aa: CASSYSQNEQYF
CDR3nt: TGTGCCAGCAGTTACTCGCAGAACGAGCAGTACTTC
j_gene: TRBJ2-7
v_gene: TRBV6-2/TRBV6-3
abundance: many
d_gene: NA

CDR3aa: CASSLDLLSGGSTDTQYF
CDR3nt: TGTGCCAGCAGCTTAGATTTGTTGAGCGGGGGATCGACAGATACGCAGTATTTT
j_gene: TRBJ2-3
v_gene: TRBV11-2
abundance: NA
d_gene: TRBD2

CDR3aa: CASSLAGAPNQPQHF
CDR3nt: TGTGCCAGCAGCTTAGCGGGGGCGCCCAATCAGCCCCAGCATTTT
j_gene: TRBJ1-5
v_gene: TRBV7-9
abundance: NA
d_gene: NA

CDR3aa: CAWSIGVWTEAFF
CDR3nt: TGTGCCTGGAGTATAGGGGTCTGGACTGAAGCTTTCTTT
j_gene: TRBJ1-1
v_gene: TRBV30
abundance: NA
d_gene: NA

CDR3aa: CASSQSGPGTEAFF
CDR3nt: TGTGCCAGCAGCCAAAGCGGACCGGGGACTGAAGCTTTCTTT
j_gene: TRBJ1-1
v_gene: TRBV3-1/TRBV3-2
abundance: once
d_gene: NA

CDR3aa: CASSIRDSENEKLFF
CDR3nt: TGTGCCAGCAGCATACGGGACAGCGAGAATGAAAAACTGTTTTTT
j_gene: TRBJ1-4
v_gene: TRBV5-5
abundance: NA
d_gene: TRBD1

CDR3aa: CASSLRTSGGANNEQFF
CDR3nt: TGTGCCAGCAGCCTACGGACTAGCGGGGGGGCAAACAATGAGCAGTTCTTC
j_gene: TRBJ2-1
v_gene: TRBV3-1/TRBV3-2
abundance: NA
d_gene: TRBD2

CDR3aa: CASSLGRDRGLYYGYTF
CDR3nt: TGTGCCAGCAGCCTGGGGCGGGACAGGGGCCTCTACTATGGCTACACCTTC
j_gene: TRBJ1-2
v_gene: TRBV28
abundance: NA
d_gene: TRBD1

CDR3aa: CASSQELQGLVVYEQYF
CDR3nt: TGTGCCAGCAGCCAAGAATTACAAGGACTAGTGGTATACGAGCAGTACTTC
j_gene: TRBJ2-7
v_gene: TRBV4-2
abundance: NA
d_gene: TRBD2

CDR3aa: CASSLGQDTQYF
CDR3nt: TGTGCCAGCAGCTTAGGACAAGATACGCAGTATTTT
j_gene: TRBJ2-3
v_gene: TRBV11-3
abundance: once
d_gene: NA

CDR3aa: CASTLGQGGTEAFF
CDR3nt: TGCGCCAGCACCTTGGGACAGGGCGGGACTGAAGCTTTCTTT
j_gene: TRBJ1-1
v_gene: TRBV4-1
abundance: NA
d_gene: TRBD1

CDR3aa: CASSTPGDRVFNEQFF
CDR3nt: TGTGCCAGCAGTACCCCGGGGGACAGGGTTTTCAATGAGCAGTTCTTC
j_gene: TRBJ2-1
v_gene: TRBV28
abundance: once
d_gene: TRBD1

CDR3aa: CASSLEGYRVLYF
CDR3nt: TGTGCCAGCAGTTTGGAGGGGTATAGAGTTTTGTACTTC
j_gene: TRBJ2-7
v_gene: TRBV6-5
abundance: NA
d_gene: NA

CDR3aa: CAISNRVREKLFF
CDR3nt: TGTGCCATCAGTAACAGGGTTCGAGAAAAACTGTTTTTT
j_gene: TRBJ1-4
v_gene: TRBV10-3
abundance: NA
d_gene: NA

CDR3aa: CASSLMFPGELAGGTDTQYF
CDR3nt: TGCGCCAGCAGCTTGATGTTTCCGGGGGAACTAGCTGGGGGCACAGATACGCAGTATTTT
j_gene: TRBJ2-3
v_gene: TRBV5-1
abundance: NA
d_gene: NA